The sequence of this T cell receptor beta chain was determined in a study of identical twins. The table lists this clonotype with a few counts. Each CDR3 protein is one row after TCRdb ran MiXCR on the 5' RACE reads. The sample yields a few hundred thousand distinct CDR3 sequences, over 9.5% seen once. The sample consisted of memory T cells sorted from blood. This TCR derives from a man in his forties or fifties in good health.

CDR3 coding DNA: TGTGCCAGCAGCCTCAACAGACACTCTGGAAACACCATATATTTT. As protein: CASSLNRHSGNTIYF. The rearrangement links TRBV11-2 to TRBJ1-3, with D unresolved. Germline CDR1 SGHAT, CDR2 FQNNGV. Trimming took off 5 bases at V and 0 bases at J, with 11 bases between the two ends. This CDR3 region has 15 residues.